A single sample is the source of the 29 T cell receptor beta chains below, sequenced in a study of blood T cell repertoires in COVID-19. The protocol was immunoSEQ multiplex PCR, while the TCRdb copy is restricted to in-frame clones and leaves out a portion. There are about 76,000 clones in the sample; approximately 85% occur only once, and around 9.9% lies in the top ten. The sequenced sample consisted of peripheral blood. These receptors were obtained from a man aged 60 to 69 with COVID-19, enrolled during active disease.

This clone was recorded only once. The chain joins TRBV6-5 to TRBJ1-3; 7 bases match TRBD1. Germline CDR1 reads MNHEY; CDR2 reads SVGAGI. The V and J ends lost 5 bases and 0 bases, in that order; junction bases with no gene match: 4. The CDR3 covers 15 residues. DNA of the CDR3: TGTGCCAGCAGTCTGGACAGGATCTCTGGAAACACCATATATTTT. Translated, it gives CASSLDRISGNTIYF.

There are a few counts of this clone. J is TRBJ2-1 and V is TRBV6-5, with 8 bases matching TRBD2. Germline CDR1 reads MNHEY; CDR2 reads SVGAGI. After removal of 2 bases from V and 9 bases from J, the junction contained 9 bases not matched to a gene. This CDR3 has 15 amino acids. CDR3 DNA sequence: TGTGCCAGCAGTTACCCCAAGCGGGAGAAGTTTGAGCAGTTCTTC. This translates into CASSYPKREKFEQFF.

The sample holds a few counts of this clone. The gene calls are TRBV4-2 and TRBJ2-6; 14 bases match TRBD2. J was trimmed by 11 bases and V by 3 bases; bases with no gene match: 12. The CDR3 is 18 residues long. Germline CDR1 reads LGHNA; CDR2 reads YNFKEQ. The CDR3 is CASSQGGLAGGGFYVLTF. In DNA form, the CDR3 reads TGTGCCAGCAGCCAGGGCGGACTAGCGGGGGGCGGGTTTTACGTCCTGACTTTC.

This clone was observed a single time. This chain uses TRBV30 with TRBJ2-7, with TRBD1 identical over 8 bases. The germline V gene has CDR1 GTSNPN and CDR2 SVGIG (reference sequence). The CDR3 length is 13 residues. With V trimmed by 3 bases and J by 3 bases, 4 bases remained unmatched. CDR3 nucleotide sequence: TGTGCCTGGAGGACAGGGGCCAACTACGAGCAGTACTTC. Translated, it gives CAWRTGANYEQYF. The variable domain in full, completed from reference TRBV30 and TRBJ2-7, reads SQTIHQWPATLVQPVGSPLSLECTVEGTSNPNLYWYRQAAGRGLQLLFYSVGIGQISSEVPQNLSASRPQDRQFILSSKKLLLSDSGFYLCAWRTGANYEQYFGPGTRLTVT.

This clone has a single count. J is TRBJ1-2 and V is TRBV7-3; D remains unclear. There are 14 residues in the CDR3. Trimming took off 1 base at V and 4 bases at J, with 10 bases between the two ends. Germline-derived CDR1 and CDR2 are SGHTA and FQGTGA. This chain's CDR3 is CASSLNEGGYGYTF. Written as DNA, the CDR3 is TGTGCCAGCAGCTTAAATGAGGGAGGCTATGGCTACACCTTC.

The rearrangement links TRBV4-2 to TRBJ2-5; 10 positions agree with TRBD2. This CDR3 spans 16 amino acids. Germline CDR1 and CDR2: LGHNA and YNFKEQ. The V gene end was trimmed by 1 base and the J gene end by 3 bases; junction bases not matched to a gene: 5. CDR3 residues: CASSQGLAGAKETQYF. CDR3 bases: TGTGCCAGCAGCCAAGGCCTAGCGGGGGCCAAAGAGACCCAGTACTTC.

The gene calls are TRBV3-1 (or the pseudogene TRBV3-2) and TRBJ1-1; no clear D gene. In germline, CDR1 is LGHDT, CDR2 YNNKEL (reference sequence). The ends were cut back, 0 bases at V and 5 bases at J, with 13 bases in the middle. The CDR3 is made up of 15 amino acids. Here the CDR3 DNA reads TGTGCCAGCAGCCAAGATTCTGAGGGAGGGACTGAAGCTTTCTTT. Its translation is CASSQDSEGGTEAFF.

The V and J genes are TRBV19 and TRBJ2-1; TRBD1 agrees at 9 bases. The length of the CDR3 is 15 residues. J was trimmed by 4 bases and V by 7 bases; bases with no gene match: 8. Germline CDR1 is LNHDA and CDR2 is SQIVND (reference sequence). The CDR3 sequence: CASTPRTGVYNEQFF. CDR3 in DNA: TGTGCCAGTACTCCCCGGACAGGGGTTTACAATGAGCAGTTCTTC.

This chain joins TRBV27 and TRBJ2-2, with a weak D call TRBD2 (5 bases). Trimming shortened V by 6 bases and J by 4 bases, and 18 bases separated the two germline ends. The CDR3 loop spans 16 amino acids. Germline assignment: CDR1 MNHEY and CDR2 SMNVEV (reference sequence). CDR3: CASRVLPGVSTGELFF. CDR3 DNA: TGTGCCAGCAGAGTCCTCCCCGGGGTGAGCACCGGGGAGCTGTTTTTT.

This clone occurred a few times. The genes are TRBV19 and TRBJ1-3; D is possibly TRBD1 (5 bases). V lost 6 bases, J lost 0 bases, and 12 bases lay in between. CDR1 is LNHDA, CDR2 SQIVND, per germline (reference sequence). This CDR3 spans 15 amino acids. The CDR3 region has the DNA TGTGCCAGTAGATCCGACAGATACTCTGGAAACACCATATATTTT. The encoded protein is CASRSDRYSGNTIYF. The full variable domain, its missing parts supplied by reference TRBV19 and TRBJ1-3, is DGGITQSPKYLFRKEGQNVTLSCEQNLNHDAMYWYRQDPGQGLRLIYYSQIVNDFQKGDIAEGYSVSREKKESFPLTVTSAQKNPTAFYLCASRSDRYSGNTIYFGEGSWLTVV.

This rearrangement joins TRBV28 to TRBJ1-3, with 9 bases lining up with TRBD1. Germline assignment: CDR1 MDHEN and CDR2 SYDVKM. V lost 9 bases, J lost 8 bases, and 8 bases stayed unmatched. This CDR3 is 13 amino acids long. The DNA of the CDR3 is TGTGCCAGTACTCCGGGACAGGGTCACACCATATATTTT. It translates to CASTPGQGHTIYF.

The chain carries TRBV12-5 and TRBJ1-4; 7 nucleotides line up with TRBD1. J lost 5 bases, V lost 5 bases, and 5 bases had no gene match. The CDR3 sequence is 14 residues long. Germline-derived CDR1 and CDR2 are LGHNT and FRNRAP. CDR3 amino acids: CASGPGQTNEKLFF. The CDR3 DNA follows: TGTGCTAGTGGTCCGGGACAGACGAATGAAAAACTGTTTTTT.

This clone turned up a few times. The chain joins TRBV24-1 to TRBJ2-3; D is unclear. Trimming pared 5 bases from V and 1 base from J, leaving 6 bases between. The CDR3 has 13 residues. The V gene's germline CDR1 is KGHDR and CDR2 SFDVKD. Here the CDR3 reads CATSVSGTDTQYF. As DNA, the CDR3 is TGTGCCACCAGTGTCTCCGGCACAGATACGCAGTATTTT.

The chain employs TRBV11-2 and TRBJ1-6, with D maybe TRBD1 (6 bases). The CDR3 consists of 15 residues. Germline V gene sequence: CDR1 SGHAT, CDR2 FQNNGV. The germline V and J ends were trimmed by 3 bases and 7 bases, with 13 bases remaining between them. The CDR3 nucleotides are TGTGCCAGCAGCTTGGGGGGGCCGGGAAATTCACCCCTCCACTTT. It is translated as CASSLGGPGNSPLHF.

CDR3 protein: CASSPRTSGYEQYF. CDR3 DNA: TGCGCCAGCAGTCCACGGACTAGCGGGTACGAGCAGTACTTC. The rearrangement links TRBV10-1 to TRBJ2-7, with 11 positions matching TRBD2. The CDR3 sequence is 14 residues long. After removal of 5 bases from V and 4 bases from J, the junction contained 4 bases not matched to a gene. The germline V gene has CDR1 WNHNN and CDR2 SYGVQD (reference sequence).

The chain uses TRBV10-1 and TRBJ2-6, with 7 bases identical to TRBD1. CDR3 size: 15 residues. The germline CDR1 and CDR2 sequences are WNHNN and SYGVQD (reference sequence). Losses at the gene ends were 7 bases for V and 0 bases for J; bases not matched to a gene: 3. The CDR3: CASNRDSSGANVLTF. The CDR3 DNA reads as TGCGCCAGCAACAGGGACAGCTCTGGGGCCAACGTCCTGACTTTC.

The genes are TRBV6-1 and TRBJ1-5, with D unclear. Germline assignment: CDR1 MNHNS and CDR2 SASEGT. This CDR3 has 14 residues. The ends were cut back, 1 base at V and 4 bases at J, with 8 bases in the middle. The CDR3, as DNA: TGTGCCAGCAGTGAAGTTCGGGTAAATCAGCCCCAGCATTTT. This gives the protein CASSEVRVNQPQHF.

This sequence joins TRBV19 and TRBJ1-1, with a tentative D call TRBD1 (5 bases). Germline values: CDR1 LNHDA, CDR2 SQIVND (reference sequence). The CDR3 runs to 17 residues. V was cut by 7 bases and J by 7 bases, with 28 bases left in between. The CDR3 sequence is CASNPQRGSMRVLEAFF. CDR3 sequence (DNA): TGTGCCAGTAACCCCCAGCGGGGGTCGATGCGAGTCCTTGAAGCTTTCTTT.

The genes are TRBV5-1 and TRBJ2-3, with D possibly being TRBD2 (5 bases). V lost 4 bases and J 2 bases, leaving 11 bases between the germline ends. The CDR3 runs to 14 residues. Germline CDR1 is SGHRS and CDR2 is YFSETQ. The CDR3 region is CASSQATNTDTQYF. The CDR3 coding sequence is TGCGCCAGCAGCCAGGCGACTAACACAGATACGCAGTATTTT.

The chain links TRBV28 to TRBJ2-2; 8 nucleotides agree with TRBD1. Germline loops: CDR1 MDHEN, CDR2 SYDVKM. V lost 7 bases to trimming and J lost 1 base; unmatched junction nucleotides: 5. The CDR3 runs to 15 residues. The CDR3 here is CASTHGQGNTGELFF. DNA of the CDR3: TGTGCCAGCACCCATGGACAGGGGAACACCGGGGAGCTGTTTTTT.

V gene TRBV29-1 combines with J gene TRBJ2-7; 8 nucleotides match TRBD2. CDR3 length: 15 amino acids. The germline CDR1 and CDR2 sequences are SQVTM and ANQGSEA. After removal of 7 bases from V and 1 base from J, the junction contained 12 bases not matched to a gene. The CDR3 loop reads CSGSTGTRVSYEQYF. In DNA form, the CDR3 reads TGCAGCGGGTCGACCGGGACTAGAGTTTCCTACGAGCAGTACTTC.

The chain carries TRBV24-1 and TRBJ2-4; D possibly corresponds to TRBD1 (6 bases). Germline V CDR1 and CDR2: KGHDR, SFDVKD. The CDR3 covers 16 residues. The V end was cut by 3 bases, the J end by 6 bases, with 17 bases between. CDR3 in DNA: TGTGCCACCAGTGATAAAACAGGGAACGCGGGAAACATTCAGTACTTC. Protein product: CATSDKTGNAGNIQYF.

The rearrangement uses TRBV9 and TRBJ1-6; 7 nucleotides align to TRBD1. Germline V lookup: CDR1 SGDLS, CDR2 YYNGEE. CDR3 length equals 14 residues. V gave up 1 base and J gave up 5 bases; unmatched junction bases: 0. CDR3 amino acids: CASSVTGDNSPLHF. The CDR3 DNA follows: TGTGCCAGCAGCGTAACAGGGGATAATTCACCCCTCCACTTT.

The chain couples TRBV12-5 to TRBJ1-5; 7 nucleotides match TRBD1. Germline V gene lookup returns CDR1 LGHNT and CDR2 FRNRAP. The CDR3 contains 13 residues. V lost 5 bases, J lost 9 bases, and 7 bases stayed unmatched. CDR3 in DNA: TGTGCTAGTGGTAGGGGGCAGCTCTGGCCCCAGCATTTT. It encodes CASGRGQLWPQHF.

The rearrangement links TRBV19 to TRBJ1-2, with a tentative D call TRBD1 (5 bases). The germline V gene has CDR1 LNHDA and CDR2 SQIVND (reference sequence). V shed 6 bases and J shed 4 bases, with 12 bases lying between them. This CDR3 is 13 amino acids long. The CDR3 region is CASRGGTIYGYTF. The DNA for the CDR3 is TGTGCCAGTAGAGGAGGGACCATCTATGGCTACACCTTC.

This chain connects TRBV7-9 to TRBJ1-6; the D gene is possibly TRBD1 (6 bases). V was clipped by 5 bases and J by 6 bases, with 14 bases between them. Germline CDR1 and CDR2: SEHNR and FQNEAQ (reference sequence). CDR3 length equals 15 residues. The CDR3 nucleotides are TGTGCCAGCAGCCTTACGGACAGTGGTAATTCACCCCTCCACTTT. This codes for CASSLTDSGNSPLHF.

The rearrangement uses TRBV9 and TRBJ2-7, with 8 bases aligning to TRBD1. After removal of 4 bases from V and 5 bases from J, the junction contained 2 bases not matched to a gene. Germline CDR1 and CDR2: SGDLS and YYNGEE. CDR3 size: 12 residues. CDR3 nucleotide sequence: TGTGCCAGCAGCCCGACAGGGGACGAGCAGTACTTC. Translating gives CASSPTGDEQYF.

This chain links TRBV5-4 with TRBJ2-5; D is uncertain. The CDR3 runs to 15 residues. The germline gives CDR1 SGHNT, CDR2 YYREEE (reference sequence). Between the trimmed V and J ends, which lost 0 bases and 4 bases, there was a span of 13 bases. The CDR3 sequence: CASSLVGVGSETQYF. CDR3 DNA: TGTGCCAGCAGCTTGGTCGGCGTCGGGTCAGAGACCCAGTACTTC. The full variable domain, its missing parts supplied by reference TRBV5-4 and TRBJ2-5, is ETGVTQSPTHLIKTRGQQVTLRCSSQSGHNTVSWYQQALGQGPQFIFQYYREEENGRGNFPPRFSGLQFPNYSSELNVNALELDDSALYLCASSLVGVGSETQYFGPGTRLLVL.

This chain joins TRBV5-1 and TRBJ1-2, with D perhaps matching TRBD1 (6 bases). With 0 bases removed from V and 6 bases from J, the gap between germline ends came to 9 bases. The germline V gene has CDR1 SGHRS and CDR2 YFSETQ. This CDR3 contains 13 residues. The CDR3 nucleotides are TGCGCCAGCAGCTTGGCACAGGGAGATGGCTACACCTTC. This gives the protein CASSLAQGDGYTF. Based on the CDR3 plus reference TRBV5-1 and TRBJ1-2, the full variable domain is KAGVTQTPRYLIKTRGQQVTLSCSPISGHRSVSWYQQTPGQGLQFLFEYFSETQRNKGNFPGRFSGRQFSNSRSEMNVSTLELGDSALYLCASSLAQGDGYTFGSGTRLTVV.